Shown below are 22 T cell receptor beta chains from a single sample sequenced in a study of CXCR3-negative and CXCR3-positive naive CD8 T cells. The libraries of TRB cDNA were prepared using 5' RACE with UMI labels. TCRdb reprocessed the 5' RACE reads and stores each CDR3 protein as one record, lacking DNA. Its listing shows about 23,000 distinct CDR3 sequences. The sequenced sample consisted of naive CXCR3- CD8+ T cells from blood. Described subset: CD45RO-CCR7+CD27+CD95- naive CD8+ T cells lacking CXCR3 (TNR3-). The receptors were sampled from a human donor in good health. Some clones in this sample may be carry-over from other donors' samples.

This rearrangement joins TRBV7-9 to TRBJ1-5; TCRdb returns TRBD1, unconfirmable since there is no DNA. There are 14 residues in the CDR3. CDR1 and CDR2 (germline): SEHNR, FQNEAQ (reference sequence). This CDR3 is CASSSDPRNQPQHF.

V usage is TRBV19 and J usage is TRBJ2-5. The CDR3 is 14 amino acids. The germline CDR1 and CDR2 sequences are LNHDA and SQIVND (reference sequence). CDR3 protein: CASRITVADETQYF. Based on the CDR3 plus reference TRBV19 and TRBJ2-5, the full variable domain is DGGITQSPKYLFRKEGQNVTLSCEQNLNHDAMYWYRQDPGQGLRLIYYSQIVNDFQKGDIAEGYSVSREKKESFPLTVTSAQKNPTAFYLCASRITVADETQYFGPGTRLLVL.

This chain links TRBV29-1 with TRBJ2-7; TCRdb selects TRBD1, and the lack of DNA leaves this call unchecked. The CDR3 contains 13 residues. Germline CDR1 SQVTM, CDR2 ANQGSEA. This CDR3 is CSVGQGLSYEQYF.

The chain is built from TRBV7-3 and TRBJ2-1. This CDR3 comprises 15 residues. In germline, CDR1 is SGHTA, CDR2 FQGTGA. The CDR3 sequence: CASSLTFTSYNEQFF.

CDR3 loop: CASRTGDYSTDTQYF. This chain connects TRBV5-1 to TRBJ2-3; lacking DNA, the TRBD1 call made by TCRdb goes unchecked. The CDR3 consists of 15 residues. Germline V CDR1 and CDR2: SGHRS, YFSETQ. The full variable domain, its missing parts supplied by reference TRBV5-1 and TRBJ2-3, is KAGVTQTPRYLIKTRGQQVTLSCSPISGHRSVSWYQQTPGQGLQFLFEYFSETQRNKGNFPGRFSGRQFSNSRSEMNVSTLELGDSALYLCASRTGDYSTDTQYFGPGTRLTVL.

The chain is built from TRBV20-1 and TRBJ2-7; without DNA, the TCRdb call of TRBD2 cannot be checked. This CDR3 is built from 17 residues. Per the germline V gene, CDR1 is DFQATT and CDR2 is SNEGSKA (reference sequence). The CDR3 region is CSAPGTRNNNLIYEQYF.

V is TRBV28 and J is TRBJ2-7; TCRdb lists TRBD1, though no DNA is available to test this call. CDR1 and CDR2 from the germline V gene are MDHEN and SYDVKM. CDR3 length: 12 amino acids. The CDR3 spells CASSKDSYEQYF.

The chain links TRBV6-1 to TRBJ2-1; the TRBD2 assignment by TCRdb is unverifiable without DNA. Per the germline V gene, CDR1 is MNHNS and CDR2 is SASEGT. The CDR3 extends over 17 amino acids. The CDR3 is CASSILPPAGGGNEQFF.

J is TRBJ2-7 and V is TRBV29-1; TCRdb picks TRBD1, but there is no DNA to check that call. Germline V gene data show CDR1 as SQVTM and CDR2 as ANQGSEA. This CDR3 has 12 amino acids. CDR3 in amino acids: CSVLQGAYEQYF.

V usage is TRBV28 and J usage is TRBJ2-5. CDR1 is MDHEN and CDR2 is SYDVKM in the germline V gene. The CDR3 totals 13 residues. CDR3: CASSLRVQETQYF.

CDR3 sequence: CASSSGDGYTF. This chain connects TRBV7-9 to TRBJ1-2. This CDR3 has 11 amino acids. Germline V CDR1 and CDR2: SEHNR, FQNEAQ (reference sequence).

This sequence joins TRBV6-5 and TRBJ2-1; TCRdb's D call of TRBD1 is untestable without DNA. This CDR3 has 16 residues. Germline CDR1 reads MNHEY; CDR2 reads SVGAGI. Here the CDR3 reads CASRLGQGPSYNEQFF.

The rearrangement links TRBV7-9 to TRBJ2-1. The CDR3 has 12 residues. Germline values: CDR1 SEHNR, CDR2 FQNEAQ (reference sequence). CDR3 residues: CASSLASDEQFF.

The chain couples TRBV10-3 to TRBJ2-3; the D gene TCRdb calls, TRBD2, cannot be checked with no DNA. The V gene's germline CDR1 is ENHRY and CDR2 SYGVKD. This CDR3 is built from 19 residues. CDR3 in amino acids: CAISESTLGAGLNTDTQYF.

The chain recombines TRBV29-1 with TRBJ2-7; TCRdb proposes TRBD1, but this gene call is untestable without DNA. The CDR3 has 15 amino acids. From germline, CDR1 is SQVTM and CDR2 ANQGSEA. CDR3 protein: CSVEEIGTEAYEQYF.

V gene TRBV5-1 combines with J gene TRBJ2-4. The CDR3 sequence is 17 residues long. Germline values: CDR1 SGHRS, CDR2 YFSETQ. The CDR3 is CASSLDTWVGSWNIQYF.

The chain links TRBV7-9 to TRBJ2-1; TCRdb's assignment of TRBD1 cannot be checked, as there is no DNA. The CDR3 covers 14 residues. Germline CDR1 SEHNR, CDR2 FQNEAQ (reference sequence). The CDR3 protein is CASPAPVTYNEQFF. The variable domain in full, completed from reference TRBV7-9 and TRBJ2-1, reads DTGVSQNPRHKITKRGQNVTFRCDPISEHNRLYWYRQTLGQGPEFLTYFQNEAQLEKSRLLSDRFSAERPKGSFSTLEIQRTEQGDSAMYLCASPAPVTYNEQFFGPGTRLTVL.

V usage is TRBV7-2 and J usage is TRBJ2-3; TCRdb calls TRBD2, which cannot be checked without DNA. The CDR3 runs to 18 residues. Germline CDR1 SGHTA, CDR2 FQGNSA. The CDR3 reads CASSLGSSGGLDTDTQYF.

This chain uses TRBV29-1 with TRBJ2-7. The CDR3 covers 11 residues. CDR1 is SQVTM, CDR2 ANQGSEA, per germline. This CDR3 reads CSVVANYEQYF.

Frequency places this clonotype as medium-sized. The V and J genes are TRBV6-2 or TRBV6-3 and TRBJ1-2; TCRdb selects TRBD1, and the lack of DNA leaves this call unchecked. The length of the CDR3 is 15 residues. Germline CDR1 MNHEY, CDR2 SVGEGT. The CDR3 is CASRGGAQETYGYTF.

V gene TRBV7-9 combines with J gene TRBJ2-5; TCRdb picks TRBD1, but there is no DNA to check that call. The CDR3 sequence is 13 residues long. Germline V gene lookup returns CDR1 SEHNR and CDR2 FQNEAQ (reference sequence). This chain's CDR3 is CASTRSRITGDIF.

The chain is built from TRBV7-9 and TRBJ2-1. Germline V CDR1 and CDR2: SEHNR, FQNEAQ (reference sequence). The length of the CDR3 is 14 residues. The CDR3 is CASSAVEAYNEQFF.